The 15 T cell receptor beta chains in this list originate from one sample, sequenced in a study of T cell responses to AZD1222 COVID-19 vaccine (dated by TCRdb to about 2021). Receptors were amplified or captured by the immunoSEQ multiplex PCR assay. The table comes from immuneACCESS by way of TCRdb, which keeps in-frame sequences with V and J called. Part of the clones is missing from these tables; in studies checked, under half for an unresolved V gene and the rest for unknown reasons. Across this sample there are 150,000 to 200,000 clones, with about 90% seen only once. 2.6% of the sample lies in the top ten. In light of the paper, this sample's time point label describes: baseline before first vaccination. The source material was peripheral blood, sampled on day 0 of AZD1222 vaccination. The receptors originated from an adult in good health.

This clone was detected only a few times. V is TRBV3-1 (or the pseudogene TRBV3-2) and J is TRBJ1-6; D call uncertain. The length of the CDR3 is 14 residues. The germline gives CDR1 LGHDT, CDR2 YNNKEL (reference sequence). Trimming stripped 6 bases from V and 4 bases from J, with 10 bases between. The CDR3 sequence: CASRGAGYNSPLHF. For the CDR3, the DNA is TGTGCCAGCAGGGGTGCGGGGTATAATTCACCCCTCCACTTT.

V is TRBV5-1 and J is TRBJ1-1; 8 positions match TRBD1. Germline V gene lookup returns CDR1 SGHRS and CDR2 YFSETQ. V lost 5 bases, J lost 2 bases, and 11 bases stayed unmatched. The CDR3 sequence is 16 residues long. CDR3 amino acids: CASSSHRTGLNTEAFF. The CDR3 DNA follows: TGCGCCAGCAGTTCACACAGGACAGGGCTAAACACTGAAGCTTTCTTT.

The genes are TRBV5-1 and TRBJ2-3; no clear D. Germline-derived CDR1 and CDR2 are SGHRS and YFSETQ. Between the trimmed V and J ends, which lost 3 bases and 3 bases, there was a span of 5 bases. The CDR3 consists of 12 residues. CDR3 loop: CASSSETDTQYF. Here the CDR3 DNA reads TGCGCCAGCAGCTCGGAGACAGATACGCAGTATTTT.

CDR3 DNA sequence: TGTGCCAGCAGTTACCCCAATGAGCAGTTCTTC. As protein: CASSYPNEQFF. The rearrangement links TRBV28 to TRBJ2-1; D call uncertain. The V gene lost 4 bases and the J gene lost 6 bases, with 4 bases spanning the gap. CDR1 is MDHEN, CDR2 SYDVKM, per germline. The CDR3 is 11 residues long. The entire variable domain, with the rest obtained from reference TRBV28 and TRBJ2-1, is as follows: DVKVTQSSRYLVKRTGEKVFLECVQDMDHENMFWYRQDPGLGLRLIYFSYDVKMKEKGDIPEGYSVSREKKERFSLILESASTNQTSMYLCASSYPNEQFFGPGTRLTVL.

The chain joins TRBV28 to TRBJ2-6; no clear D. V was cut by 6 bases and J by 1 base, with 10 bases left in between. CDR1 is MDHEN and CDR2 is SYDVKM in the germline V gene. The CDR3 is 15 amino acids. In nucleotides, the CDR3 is TGTGCCAGCAGACGGATGGATTCTGGGGCCAACGTCCTGACTTTC. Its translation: CASRRMDSGANVLTF.

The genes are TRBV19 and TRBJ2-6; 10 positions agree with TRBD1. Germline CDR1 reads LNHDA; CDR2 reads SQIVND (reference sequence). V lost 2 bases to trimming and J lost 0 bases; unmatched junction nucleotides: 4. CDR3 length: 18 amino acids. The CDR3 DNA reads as TGTGCCAGTAGTATAACAAGGACAGGGGGCTCTGGGGCCAACGTCCTGACTTTC. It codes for CASSITRTGGSGANVLTF.

The CDR3 DNA reads as TGTGCCAGCAGCTTAGTAGGGGGGGTGAGCTCCTACGAGCAGTACTTC. Protein product: CASSLVGGVSSYEQYF. This chain links TRBV11-3 with TRBJ2-7; D possibly corresponds to TRBD2 (7 bases). The CDR3 spans 16 residues. Per germline, CDR1 SGHNT and CDR2 YENEEA. V lost 1 base and J 0 bases, leaving 13 bases between the germline ends.

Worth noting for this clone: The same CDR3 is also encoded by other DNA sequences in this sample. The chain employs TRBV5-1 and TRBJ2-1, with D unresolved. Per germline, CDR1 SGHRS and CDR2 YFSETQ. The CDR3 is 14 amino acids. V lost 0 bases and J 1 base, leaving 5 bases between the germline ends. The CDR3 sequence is CASSLGPSYNEQFF. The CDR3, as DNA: TGCGCCAGCAGCTTGGGGCCTTCCTACAATGAGCAGTTCTTC. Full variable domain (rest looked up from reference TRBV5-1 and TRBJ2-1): KAGVTQTPRYLIKTRGQQVTLSCSPISGHRSVSWYQQTPGQGLQFLFEYFSETQRNKGNFPGRFSGRQFSNSRSEMNVSTLELGDSALYLCASSLGPSYNEQFFGPGTRLTVL.

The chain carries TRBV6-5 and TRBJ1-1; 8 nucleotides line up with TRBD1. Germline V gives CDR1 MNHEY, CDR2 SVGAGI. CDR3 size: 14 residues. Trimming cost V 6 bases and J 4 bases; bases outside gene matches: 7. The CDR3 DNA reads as TGTGCCAGCAGCTTTGGACAGGGCAGCACTGAAGCTTTCTTT. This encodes CASSFGQGSTEAFF.

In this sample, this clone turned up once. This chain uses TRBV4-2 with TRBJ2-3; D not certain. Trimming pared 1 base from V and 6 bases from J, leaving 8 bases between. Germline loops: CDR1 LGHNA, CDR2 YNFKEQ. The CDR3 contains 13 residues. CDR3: CASSQVSADTQYF. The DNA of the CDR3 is TGTGCCAGCAGCCAAGTGAGTGCGGATACGCAGTATTTT.

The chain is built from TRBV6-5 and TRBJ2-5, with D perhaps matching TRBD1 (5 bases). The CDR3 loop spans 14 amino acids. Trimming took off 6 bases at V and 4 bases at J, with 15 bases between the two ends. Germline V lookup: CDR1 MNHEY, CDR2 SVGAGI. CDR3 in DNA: TGTGCCAGCAGGACCCAGGGTAAGGGAGAGACCCAGTACTTC. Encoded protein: CASRTQGKGETQYF.

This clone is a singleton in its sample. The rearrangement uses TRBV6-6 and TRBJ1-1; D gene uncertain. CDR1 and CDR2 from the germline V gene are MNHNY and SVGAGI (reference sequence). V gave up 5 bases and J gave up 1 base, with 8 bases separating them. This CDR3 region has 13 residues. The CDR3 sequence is CASSARENTEAFF. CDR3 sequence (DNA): TGTGCCAGCAGTGCTAGGGAGAACACTGAAGCTTTCTTT.

Here the CDR3 DNA reads TGTGCCAGCAGCGGATTCGGCACAGATACGCAGTATTTT. Translating it yields CASSGFGTDTQYF. This chain links TRBV11-2 with TRBJ2-3; D uncertain. There are 13 residues in the CDR3. V lost 5 bases and J lost 1, with 7 bases in between. The germline CDR1 and CDR2 sequences are SGHAT and FQNNGV.

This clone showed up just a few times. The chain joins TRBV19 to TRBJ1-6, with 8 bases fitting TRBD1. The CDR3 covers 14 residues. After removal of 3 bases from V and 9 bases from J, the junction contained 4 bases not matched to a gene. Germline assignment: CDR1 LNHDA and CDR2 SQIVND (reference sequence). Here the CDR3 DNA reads TGTGCCAGTAGTATCGGACAGGGAACTTCACCCCTCCACTTT. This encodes CASSIGQGTSPLHF.

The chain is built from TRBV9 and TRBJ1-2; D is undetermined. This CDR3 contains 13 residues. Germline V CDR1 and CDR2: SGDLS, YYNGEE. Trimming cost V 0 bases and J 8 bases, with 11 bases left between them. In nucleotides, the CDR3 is TGTGCCAGCAGCGTAGAAGGGAGCTTGGGCTACACCTTC. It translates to CASSVEGSLGYTF.